The 9 T cell receptor beta chains below come from one sample, sequenced in a study of T-cell memory formation after mild COVID-19. A single record per CDR3 protein comes from TCRdb applying MiXCR to the 5' RACE reads. The sample includes around 110,000 distinct CDR3 sequences, over 13% seen only once; the top ten take 35% to 40%. Sequenced input: PBMCs or a T cell subset sorted from them (not recorded which). These receptors all stem from a man younger than 30 who had mild COVID-19 (a few samples of this study predate the infection). Cell type and time point are not known.

This sequence joins TRBV6-8 and TRBJ1-5, with 9 bases aligning to TRBD1. This CDR3 contains 15 residues. The junction had 4 bases not matched to a gene; V was cut back by 2 bases and J by 5 bases. Per germline, CDR1 MNHGY and CDR2 SAAAGT. For the CDR3, the DNA is TGTGCCAGCAGTTACGAGACAGGGGGGCATCAGCCCCAGCATTTT. Translation: CASSYETGGHQPQHF.

This clonotype was counted only a few times. V gene TRBV6-1 combines with J gene TRBJ1-5; D remains unclear. CDR3 length: 16 residues. With 0 bases removed from V and 3 bases from J, the gap between germline ends came to 12 bases. The germline CDR1 and CDR2 sequences are MNHNS and SASEGT. CDR3 amino acids: CASSEAQGPANQPQHF. CDR3 sequence (DNA): TGTGCCAGCAGTGAAGCGCAAGGTCCGGCCAATCAGCCCCAGCATTTT.

The V and J genes are TRBV6-2 or TRBV6-3 and TRBJ2-7; D tentatively reads TRBD1 or TRBD2 (5 bases each). Germline V gives CDR1 MNHEY, CDR2 SVGEGT. Trimming took off 4 bases at V and 0 bases at J, with 7 bases between the two ends. CDR3 length: 13 amino acids. This CDR3 is CASSWGSSYEQYF. As DNA, the CDR3 is TGTGCCAGCAGTTGGGGGAGCTCCTACGAGCAGTACTTC.

This clonotype turned up a few times. This chain connects TRBV4-1 to TRBJ1-1, with D hard to call. Trimming cost V 1 base and J 1 base, with 7 bases left between them. Looked up from germline, CDR1 is MGHRA and CDR2 is YSYEKL. The CDR3 totals 14 residues. The CDR3 region has the DNA TGCGCCAGCAGCCAAGCCCACCAGAACACTGAAGCTTTCTTT. Residues: CASSQAHQNTEAFF.

The gene calls are TRBV7-9 and TRBJ1-1; 7 nucleotides match TRBD1. The CDR3 spans 13 residues. CDR1 is SEHNR, CDR2 FQNEAQ, per germline (reference sequence). Trimming removed 5 bases from V and 4 bases from J; junction bases left unmatched: 4. As DNA, the CDR3 is TGTGCCAGCAGCACTGGGACAGTCACTGAAGCTTTCTTT. Translated, it gives CASSTGTVTEAFF.

This chain uses TRBV6-5 with TRBJ2-2; 7 nucleotides agree with TRBD1. The V gene's germline CDR1 is MNHEY and CDR2 SVGAGI. The length of the CDR3 is 15 residues. With 11 bases clipped from V and 2 bases from J, the junction kept 11 bases outside the gene matches. The CDR3 spells CAVAGGGGNTGELFF. The CDR3 nucleotides are TGTGCCGTAGCAGGGGGTGGGGGAAACACCGGGGAGCTGTTTTTT.

The chain employs TRBV29-1 and TRBJ2-3, with no clear D. CDR1 is SQVTM and CDR2 is ANQGSEA in the germline V gene. The CDR3 totals 15 residues. V gave up 1 base and J gave up 6 bases, with 17 bases separating them. The CDR3 protein is CSVEGSPVVSDTQYF. The CDR3 DNA sequence: TGCAGCGTTGAAGGTAGCCCCGTCGTATCCGATACGCAGTATTTT.

This clonotype was seen only a few times. The gene calls are TRBV5-5 and TRBJ2-2, with a weak D call TRBD2 (6 bases). The CDR3 is 15 residues long. V lost 2 bases to trimming and J lost 4 bases, with 12 bases between them. Germline V gene data show CDR1 as SGHKS and CDR2 as YYEKEE (reference sequence). DNA of the CDR3: TGTGCCAGCAGCTTTGTCCGGGGAGGCACCGGGGAGCTGTTTTTT. Translation: CASSFVRGGTGELFF.

This clonotype was counted a few times. The genes are TRBV12-3 or TRBV12-4 and TRBJ1-1, with 9 positions matching TRBD1. The length of the CDR3 is 16 residues. The junction had 12 bases not matched to a gene; V was cut back by 6 bases and J by 4 bases. The CDR3 loop reads CASSTGTGSMVTEAFF. The CDR3 DNA reads TGTGCCAGCAGCACCGGGACAGGGAGTATGGTCACTGAAGCTTTCTTT.